What follows are 9 T cell receptor beta chains derived from one specimen sequenced in a study of graft-versus-host responses after intestinal transplantation. Their antigens are not known. Only in-frame clones appear in the TCRdb table, and some are missing; sequencing was by immunoSEQ multiplex PCR. The repertoire holds approximately 90,000 clones, with roughly 92% as singletons. The sample was unstimulated CD8+ T cells sorted from spleen or lymph node cells, taken before transplant. The source is a human donor who was the organ donor for an intestinal transplant.

The CDR3 sequence: CASSNEDRGPSPLHF. CDR3 in DNA: TGTGCCAGCAGCAACGAGGACAGGGGGCCTTCACCCCTCCACTTT. The chain is built from TRBV7-2 and TRBJ1-6, with TRBD1 matching 11 bases. Germline V CDR1 and CDR2: SGHTA, FQGNSA. The CDR3 totals 15 residues. J was trimmed by 9 bases and V by 5 bases; bases with no gene match: 6.

About this clone: In this CDR3 the conserved last residue, phenylalanine or tryptophan, is missing, so a read error is likely. The gene calls are TRBV19 and TRBJ1-6, with D possibly TRBD1 on 6 matching bases. Germline values: CDR1 LNHDA, CDR2 SQIVND (reference sequence). V lost 9 bases and J 0 bases, leaving 15 bases between the germline ends. The CDR3 has 16 amino acids. The chain's CDR3 is CARWLKDSSYNSPLHL. The CDR3 nucleotides read TGTGCCAGATGGTTAAAGGACAGCTCCTATAATTCACCCCTCCACCTT.

Note on this clone: Other DNA sequences in the sample encode the same CDR3. The chain carries TRBV9 and TRBJ2-1; TRBD2 aligns across 7 bases. Germline lookup yields CDR1 SGDLS and CDR2 YYNGEE. This CDR3 comprises 14 residues. V lost 0 bases and J lost 10; bases outside the gene matches: 7. CDR3: CASSVGLAPNEQFF. The CDR3 DNA follows: TGTGCCAGCAGCGTAGGACTAGCACCAAACGAGCAGTTCTTC.

J is TRBJ2-3 and V is TRBV27; TRBD2 matches 10 bases. The length of the CDR3 is 15 residues. Germline CDR1 and CDR2: MNHEY and SMNVEV (reference sequence). The V segment lost 7 bases and the J segment 5 bases; nucleotides outside the gene matches: 9. The CDR3, as DNA: TGTGCCAGCATTCCTTACAGCGGGGGGGTAGATACGCAGTATTTT. Encoded protein: CASIPYSGGVDTQYF.

The chain couples TRBV5-6 to TRBJ2-3; TRBD2 is a possible D gene (6 bases). The length of the CDR3 is 14 residues. CDR1 SGHDT and CDR2 YYEEEE come from the germline V gene. Trimming took 4 bases from V and 4 from J, leaving 13 bases between them. The CDR3 region is CASSPYTGADTQYF. CDR3 DNA: TGTGCCAGCAGCCCATACACGGGGGCAGATACGCAGTATTTT.

The chain links TRBV7-9 to TRBJ2-1, with D possibly matching TRBD1 (6 bases). The V and J ends lost 5 bases and 7 bases respectively, with 24 bases between them. Germline assignment: CDR1 SEHNR and CDR2 FQNEAQ (reference sequence). There are 17 residues in the CDR3. CDR3 amino acids: CASSPRVAGAFTNEQFF. The CDR3 DNA is TGTGCCAGCAGCCCGAGGGTGGCAGGGGCGTTTACGAATGAGCAGTTCTTC.

The chain joins TRBV9 to TRBJ1-6; the match to TRBD1 covers 7 bases. The CDR3 is 13 residues long. Germline V lookup: CDR1 SGDLS, CDR2 YYNGEE. V dropped 3 bases and J dropped 9; count of bases not matched to a gene: 3. The CDR3 DNA follows: TGTGCCAGCAGCGAACGGGACAGTTCACCCCTCCACTTT. It encodes CASSERDSSPLHF.

The chain recombines TRBV7-2 with TRBJ2-7; D perhaps matches TRBD2 (6 bases). The CDR3 sequence is 13 residues long. Trimming took off 5 bases at V and 2 bases at J, with 10 bases between the two ends. Germline loops: CDR1 SGHTA, CDR2 FQGNSA. CDR3 in amino acids: CASSTWGAYEQYF. CDR3 DNA sequence: TGTGCCAGCAGCACCTGGGGGGCCTACGAGCAGTACTTC.

This clone appeared a single time. The V call is TRBV1, the J call TRBJ1-2. TRBV1 is a known pseudogene. The CDR3 extends over 17 amino acids. The CDR3 here is CTSSQDYRGRNGYGYTF. CDR3 DNA sequence: TGCACCAGCAGCCAAGATTATCGGGGGAGGAATGGCTATGGCTACACCTTC.